This T cell receptor (beta chain) derives from a study of blood T cells in healthy people across ages (dated by TCRdb to between 2015 and 2016). Context from the whole study: In model experiments, roughly one uniquely barcoded TCR beta cDNA molecule per two T cells was captured by template switching. The donors were divided into four age groups: young (average around 16 years), middle-aged (approximately 39), aged (approximately 62) and long-lived (around 87). Using deep sequencing normalized with unique cDNA molecular identifiers, the study measured how TCR beta repertoire diversity changes with age. For two donors (one aged 18 to 30 and one aged 80 or older), the study analyzed two additional independent replicas of 1 million unique cDNA reads from the same blood draw. General study outcomes and caveats: Because profiling used bulk unsorted PBMCs, naive and antigen-experienced compartments could not be compared conclusively. Estimates of total diversity from one million sequenced T cells were regarded as lower bounds and underestimates. The long-lived group showed more naive CD4+ T cells, fewer expanded clones and increased TCR diversity than the aged group, suggesting age selection. There was a strong correlation between observed TCR beta diversity and the percentage of naive T cells measured by flow cytometry. Donor CMV infection status was unknown, potentially confounding age-related changes in expanded clonotypes. As age increased, observed TCR beta diversity per million T cells dropped in a roughly linear way, and a significant reduction was already evident by age about 36.

The 39 donors, aged about 6 to 100 years, were systemically healthy Caucasian individuals from Russia. Each donor gave 8 to 10 milliliters of peripheral blood, collected into EDTA-treated Vacutainer tubes. Ficoll-Paque density-gradient centrifugation was used to isolate PBMCs, with at least 6.5 million obtained per sample. Trizol reagent was used to extract total RNA from the PBMCs, yielding at least 6 micrograms per sample. For every donor, an aliquot of PBMCs went through flow cytometry to measure the percentages of naive CD45RAhigh/CD27high T cells. Receptor libraries were prepared by 5' RACE. Sequenced using an Illumina HiSeq 2500. A second PCR of roughly 6 to 11 cycles was run with a J-beta primer mix and a sample-barcoded 5' primer. A template-switch 5' adaptor carrying 12 random nucleotides introduced a unique molecular identifier onto each TCR beta cDNA molecule. At least 3 million CDR3-containing paired-end reads were obtained from each sample. The Mint cDNA synthesis kit, primed by a TRBC-specific oligonucleotide, was used to synthesize first-strand cDNA from all RNA. Following uracil-DNA glycosylase treatment, all cDNA underwent a first 18-cycle PCR with the universal primers M1SS and BC2_uni_R. For the original study's pipeline: For normalization, 1 million high-quality reads, each with a distinct molecular identifier, were randomly selected from each sample. Instead of being binned into consensus sequences, reads that shared molecular identifiers were thrown out. MiTCR, with a Q25 quality threshold and the strictest error-elimination algorithm, was used for CDR3 identification, clonotype clustering and error correction. A nonparametric unseen species model with Euler transformation was used to estimate a lower bound on total TCR beta diversity. Using fastp trimming at Q25 and MiXCR clonotype assembly, TCRdb reanalyzed the public sequencing data and kept in-frame beta chains. One record per CDR3 amino acid sequence lists the most common genes and DNA. The V and J calls and clone size come from TCRdb's table, not from the authors' own analysis. The sample table lists 800,000 to 950,000 distinct CDR3 sequences, 25% to 30% of them with a count of one. Roughly 10% of the sample lies in the top ten.

The CDR3 spans 15 residues, from the cysteine through the phenylalanine. The kept DNA is CDR3 alone, 45 bases in frame from the first base. According to the germline V gene (reference sequence), CDR1 reads DFQATT and CDR2 reads SNEGSKA. Trimming accounts for 1 base at V and 1 base at J, while the number of junction bases matched to no gene is 5. Points on this clonotype: Its binding antigen is unknown. The sample holds no much larger clone one base away, and base qualities are not on file.

This same sample was also part of a study on T cells of mothers and their children. The second paper further reports: Nine systemically healthy Caucasian individuals served as donors, namely three mothers together with their six children. cDNA synthesis used all of the extracted RNA, with roughly 1.5 ug of RNA in each 15 ul reaction. In the second PCR, the M1S primer added sample barcodes and 2-4 random nucleotides. Over 9 million TCR beta CDR3 reads came from each mother, compared with millions of reads from each child. In both related and unrelated pairs, thymic selection shapes the output of TCR recombination in a similar way, with inherited differences having only a minor effect. Related mother-child pairs always showed normalized repertoire overlap that was slightly higher than in unrelated mother-child pairs, though the difference was never significant. No persistent microchimeric T cell clones were found, with a detection sensitivity of approximately 100 clones per million clonotypes. To look for features that set related mother-child pairs apart from unrelated individuals, the researchers ran deep NGS to compare the TCR beta repertoires of mothers and children. The mean age was around 40 +/- 4 years for the mothers and 11 +/- 4 years for the children. After adapters were ligated using NEBNext reagents, the libraries underwent 100+100 nt paired-end sequencing on an Illumina HiSeq 2000. Mother and child libraries were prepared a month apart and sequenced in separate runs to prevent cross-contamination. Each donor had between roughly 450,000 and 2,300,000 distinct TCR beta clonotypes identified. Naive TCR beta clonotypes were estimated from low-frequency clonotypes matched to each donor's FACS-determined naive share, without sorting.

The V and J segments used are TRBV20-1 and TRBJ2-5, with TRBD2 identical over 8 junction bases. Sequencing input: blood. The clonotype was recovered from a woman between 40 and 55 years old in good health. The DNA reads as follows: TGCAGTGCTAGAGTCGTACTAGCGGTCCAAGAGACCCAGTACTTC. Its amino acids are CSARVVLAVQETQYF.